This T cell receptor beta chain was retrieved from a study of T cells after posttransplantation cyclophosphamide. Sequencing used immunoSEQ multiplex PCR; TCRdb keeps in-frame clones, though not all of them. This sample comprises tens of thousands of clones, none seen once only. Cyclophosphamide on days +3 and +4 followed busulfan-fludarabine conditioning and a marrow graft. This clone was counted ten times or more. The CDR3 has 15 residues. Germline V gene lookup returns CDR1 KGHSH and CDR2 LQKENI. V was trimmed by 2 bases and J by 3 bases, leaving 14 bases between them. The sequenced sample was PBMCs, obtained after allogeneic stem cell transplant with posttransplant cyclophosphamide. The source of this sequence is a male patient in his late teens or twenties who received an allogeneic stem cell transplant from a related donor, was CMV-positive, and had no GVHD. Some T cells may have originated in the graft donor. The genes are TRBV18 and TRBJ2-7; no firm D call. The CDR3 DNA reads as TGTGCCAGCTCACCAGGGCAGTCTATAGTCTACGAGCAGTACTTC. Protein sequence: CASSPGQSIVYEQYF. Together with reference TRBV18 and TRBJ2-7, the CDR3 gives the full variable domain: NAGVMQNPRHLVRRRGQEARLRCSPMKGHSHVYWYRQLPEEGLKFMVYLQKENIIDESGMPKERFSAEFPKEGPSILRIQQVVRGDSAAYFCASSPGQSIVYEQYFGPGTRLTVT.